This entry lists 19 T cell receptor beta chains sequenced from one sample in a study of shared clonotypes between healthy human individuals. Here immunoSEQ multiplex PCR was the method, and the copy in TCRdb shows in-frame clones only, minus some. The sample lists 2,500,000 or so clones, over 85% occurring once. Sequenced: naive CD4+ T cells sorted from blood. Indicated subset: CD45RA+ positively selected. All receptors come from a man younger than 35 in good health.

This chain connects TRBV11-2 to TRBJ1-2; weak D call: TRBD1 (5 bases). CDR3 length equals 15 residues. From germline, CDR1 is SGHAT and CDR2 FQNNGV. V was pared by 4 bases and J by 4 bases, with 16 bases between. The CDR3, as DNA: TGTGCCAGCAGCTCCCTCGTGGACAAAAGCTATGGCTACACCTTC. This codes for CASSSLVDKSYGYTF.

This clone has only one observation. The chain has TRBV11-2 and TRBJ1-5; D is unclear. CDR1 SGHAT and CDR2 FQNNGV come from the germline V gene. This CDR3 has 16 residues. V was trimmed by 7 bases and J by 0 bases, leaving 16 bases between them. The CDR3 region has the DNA TGTGCCAGCACTCCTCGGGCAGCAGATAGCAATCAGCCCCAGCATTTT. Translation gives CASTPRAADSNQPQHF. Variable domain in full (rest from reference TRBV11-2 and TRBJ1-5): EAGVAQSPRYKIIEKRQSVAFWCNPISGHATLYWYQQILGQGPKLLIQFQNNGVVDDSQLPKDRFSAERLKGVDSTLKIQPAKLEDSAVYLCASTPRAADSNQPQHFGDGTRLSIL.

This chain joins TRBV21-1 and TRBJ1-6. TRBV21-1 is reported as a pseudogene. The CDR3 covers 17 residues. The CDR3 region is CASSKAREFSYNSPLHF. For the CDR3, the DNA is TGTGCCAGCAGCAAAGCGAGGGAATTCTCCTATAATTCACCCCTCCACTTT.

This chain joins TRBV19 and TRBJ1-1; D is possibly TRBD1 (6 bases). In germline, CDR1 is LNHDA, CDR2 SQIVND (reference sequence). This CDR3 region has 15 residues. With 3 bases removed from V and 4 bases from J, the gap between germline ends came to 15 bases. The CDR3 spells CASSISREQGTEAFF. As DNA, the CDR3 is TGTGCCAGTAGTATCAGTAGGGAACAGGGCACTGAAGCTTTCTTT.

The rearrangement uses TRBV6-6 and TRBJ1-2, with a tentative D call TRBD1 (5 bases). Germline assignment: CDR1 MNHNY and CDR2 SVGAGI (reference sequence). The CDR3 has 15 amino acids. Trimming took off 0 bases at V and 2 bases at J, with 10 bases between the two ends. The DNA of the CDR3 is TGTGCCAGCAGTTACTCAGGACAAAACAACTATGGCTACACCTTC. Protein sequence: CASSYSGQNNYGYTF.

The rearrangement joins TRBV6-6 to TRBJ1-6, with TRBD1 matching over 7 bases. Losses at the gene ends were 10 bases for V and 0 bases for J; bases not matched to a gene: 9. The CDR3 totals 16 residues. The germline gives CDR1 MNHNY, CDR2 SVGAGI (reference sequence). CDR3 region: CATQRGDSSYNSPLHF. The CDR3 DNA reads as TGTGCCACCCAAAGGGGGGACAGCTCCTATAATTCACCCCTCCACTTT.

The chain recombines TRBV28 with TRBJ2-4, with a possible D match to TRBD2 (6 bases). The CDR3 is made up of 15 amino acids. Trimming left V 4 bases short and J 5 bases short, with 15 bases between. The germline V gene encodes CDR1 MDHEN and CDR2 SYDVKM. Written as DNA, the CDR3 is TGTGCCAGCAGTTCGAACGCGGGAACCGAAAACATTCAGTACTTC. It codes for CASSSNAGTENIQYF.

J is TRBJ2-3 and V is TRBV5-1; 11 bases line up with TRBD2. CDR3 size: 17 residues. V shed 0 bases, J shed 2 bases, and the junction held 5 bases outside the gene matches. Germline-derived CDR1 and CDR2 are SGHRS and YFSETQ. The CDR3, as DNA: TGCGCCAGCAGCTTGGAGGGACTAGCGGCGTACACAGATACGCAGTATTTT. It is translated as CASSLEGLAAYTDTQYF.

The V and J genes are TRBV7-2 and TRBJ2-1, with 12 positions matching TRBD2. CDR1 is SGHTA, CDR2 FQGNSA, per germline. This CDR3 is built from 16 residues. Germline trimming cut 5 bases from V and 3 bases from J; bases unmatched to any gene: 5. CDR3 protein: CASSREGLAGYNEQFF. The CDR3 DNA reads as TGTGCCAGCAGCCGCGAGGGACTAGCGGGCTACAATGAGCAGTTCTTC.

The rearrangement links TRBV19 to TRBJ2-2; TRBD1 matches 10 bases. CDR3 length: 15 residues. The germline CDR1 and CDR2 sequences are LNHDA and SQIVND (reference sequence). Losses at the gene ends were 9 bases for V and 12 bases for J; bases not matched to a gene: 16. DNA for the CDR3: TGTGCCAGCTCTGATCAGGCCGGGACAGGGGTTCAGCTGTTTTTT. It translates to CASSDQAGTGVQLFF.

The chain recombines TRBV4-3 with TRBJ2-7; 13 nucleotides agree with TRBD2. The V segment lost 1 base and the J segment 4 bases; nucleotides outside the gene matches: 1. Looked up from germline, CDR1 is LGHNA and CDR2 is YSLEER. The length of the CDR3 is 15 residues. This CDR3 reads CASSQGTSGRYEQYF. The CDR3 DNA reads TGCGCCAGCAGCCAAGGGACTAGCGGGAGATACGAGCAGTACTTC.

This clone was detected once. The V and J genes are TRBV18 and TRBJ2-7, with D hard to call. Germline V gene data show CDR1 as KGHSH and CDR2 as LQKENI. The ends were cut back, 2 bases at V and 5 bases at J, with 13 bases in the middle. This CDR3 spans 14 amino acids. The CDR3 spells CASSPGRIYDEQYF. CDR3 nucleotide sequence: TGTGCCAGCTCACCAGGCAGGATATACGACGAGCAGTACTTC. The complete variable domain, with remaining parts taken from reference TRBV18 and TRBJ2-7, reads NAGVMQNPRHLVRRRGQEARLRCSPMKGHSHVYWYRQLPEEGLKFMVYLQKENIIDESGMPKERFSAEFPKEGPSILRIQQVVRGDSAAYFCASSPGRIYDEQYFGPGTRLTVT.

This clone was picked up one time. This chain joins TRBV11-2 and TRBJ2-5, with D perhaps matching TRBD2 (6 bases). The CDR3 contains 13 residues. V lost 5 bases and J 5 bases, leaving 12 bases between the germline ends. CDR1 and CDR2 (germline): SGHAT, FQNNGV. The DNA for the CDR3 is TGTGCCAGCAGCCTCTGGAGCGGGGAGACCCAGTACTTC. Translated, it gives CASSLWSGETQYF.

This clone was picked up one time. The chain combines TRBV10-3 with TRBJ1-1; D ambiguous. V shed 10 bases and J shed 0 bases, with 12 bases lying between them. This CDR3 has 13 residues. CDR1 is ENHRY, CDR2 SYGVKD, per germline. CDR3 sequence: CASSSGLNTEAFF. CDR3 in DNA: TGTGCCAGCAGCTCCGGCCTGAACACTGAAGCTTTCTTT.

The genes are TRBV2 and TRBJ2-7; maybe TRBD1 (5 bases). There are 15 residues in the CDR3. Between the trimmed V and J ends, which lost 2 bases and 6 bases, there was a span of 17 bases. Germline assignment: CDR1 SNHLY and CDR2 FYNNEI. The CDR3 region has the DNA TGTGCCAGCAGTGAAACCCTGACAGTCTCTGGCGAGCAGTACTTC. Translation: CASSETLTVSGEQYF.

The CDR3 bases are TGTGCCAGCTCACCACTACAGGGGCCCTCCACAGATACGCAGTATTTT. Translating gives CASSPLQGPSTDTQYF. J is TRBJ2-3 and V is TRBV18; TRBD1 agrees at 7 bases. Trimming took 1 base from V and 2 from J; bases not matched to a gene: 6. The CDR3 loop spans 16 amino acids. Germline V lookup: CDR1 KGHSH, CDR2 LQKENI.

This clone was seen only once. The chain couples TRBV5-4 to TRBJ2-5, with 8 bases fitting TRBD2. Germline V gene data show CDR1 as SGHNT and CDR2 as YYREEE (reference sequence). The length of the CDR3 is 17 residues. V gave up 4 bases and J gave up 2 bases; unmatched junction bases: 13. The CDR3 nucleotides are TGTGCCAGCAGCGTGGGGTGGAGCGGGGGCGCGCAAGAGACCCAGTACTTC. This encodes CASSVGWSGGAQETQYF.

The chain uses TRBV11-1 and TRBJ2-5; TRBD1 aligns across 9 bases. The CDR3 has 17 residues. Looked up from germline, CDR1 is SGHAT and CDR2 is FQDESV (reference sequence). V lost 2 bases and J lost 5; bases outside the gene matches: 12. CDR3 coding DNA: TGTGCCAGCAGCTTACCGACGTCGGGACAGGGAAGCGAGACCCAGTACTTC. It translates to CASSLPTSGQGSETQYF.

CDR3 sequence: CASSLLTGDYGYTF. CDR3 bases: TGCGCCAGCAGCTTGCTCACTGGTGACTATGGCTACACCTTC. The chain has TRBV5-1 and TRBJ1-2; D not resolved. The V gene's germline CDR1 is SGHRS and CDR2 YFSETQ. Deletions cut 1 base from V and 3 bases from J, with 10 bases between. There are 14 residues in the CDR3.